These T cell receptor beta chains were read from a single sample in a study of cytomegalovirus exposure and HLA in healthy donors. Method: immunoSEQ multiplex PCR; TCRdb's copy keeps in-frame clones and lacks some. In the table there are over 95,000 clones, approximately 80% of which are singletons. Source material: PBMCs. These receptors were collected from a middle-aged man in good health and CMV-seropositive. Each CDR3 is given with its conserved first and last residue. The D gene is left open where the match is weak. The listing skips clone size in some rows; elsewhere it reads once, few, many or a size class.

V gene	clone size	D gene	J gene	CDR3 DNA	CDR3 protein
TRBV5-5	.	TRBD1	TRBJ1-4	TGTGCCAGCAGCCCACTCGACAGGGTAGAAAAACTGTTTTTT	CASSPLDRVEKLFF
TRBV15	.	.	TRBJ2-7	TGTGCCACCTCTACAGGGTTGGCCTACGAGCAGTACTTC	CATSTGLAYEQYF
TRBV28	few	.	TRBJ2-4	TGTGCCAGCAGTCCTGCTACGGACATAGCCAAAAACATTCAGTACTTC	CASSPATDIAKNIQYF
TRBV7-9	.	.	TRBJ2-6	TGTGCCAGCAGACCGTCGGTTTATGGGGCCAACGGCCTGACTTTC	CASRPSVYGANGLTF
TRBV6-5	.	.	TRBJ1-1	TGTGCCAGCAGTTACTCCGCCACAATGAACACTGAAGCTTTCTTT	CASSYSATMNTEAFF
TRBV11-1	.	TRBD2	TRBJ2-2	TGTGCCAGCAGCTTCTATAGCGGGGGGGCTAGTTTGACCGGGGAGCTGTTTTTT	CASSFYSGGASLTGELFF
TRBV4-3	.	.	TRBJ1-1	TGCGCCAGCAGCCTCGCTTGGGGGCTTGCGAACACTGAAGCTTTCTTT	CASSLAWGLANTEAFF
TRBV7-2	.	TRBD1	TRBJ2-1	TGTGCCAGCAGCTTAGGTGGGGACAGATACAATGAGCAGTTCTTC	CASSLGGDRYNEQFF
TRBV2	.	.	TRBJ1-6	TGTGCCCGCCGGTACCCAGGTTCACCCCTCCACTTT	CARRYPGSPLHF
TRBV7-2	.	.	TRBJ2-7	TGTGCCAGCAGCCTAATAGGGAGTCACCCCAAGCAGTACTTC	CASSLIGSHPKQYF
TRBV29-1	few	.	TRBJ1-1	TGCAGCGTTGACACAGGGCAAATGGGCGCTTTCTTT	CSVDTGQMGAFF
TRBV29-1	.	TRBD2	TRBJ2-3	TGCAGCGTCGAGGCGGGGGGGCTAGATACGCAGTATTTT	CSVEAGGLDTQYF
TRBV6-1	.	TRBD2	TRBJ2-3	TGTGCCAGCAGTCCTCCGGGGGGGCGGACAGATACGCAGTATTTT	CASSPPGGRTDTQYF
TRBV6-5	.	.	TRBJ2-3	TGTGCCAGCAGTTACCGGCCCAAGCGGGCACGAGATACGCAGTATTTT	CASSYRPKRARDTQYF
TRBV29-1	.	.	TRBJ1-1	TGCAGCGTTAGAGCTTATTGGGAGGGTAACACTGAAGCTTTCTTT	CSVRAYWEGNTEAFF
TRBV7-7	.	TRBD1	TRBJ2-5	TGTGCTAGCAGCCCGGGGACAGGGAGACAGACCCAGTACTTC	CASSPGTGRQTQYF
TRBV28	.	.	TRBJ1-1	TGTGCCAGCAGTTTCGGGATCTGGGAAGCTTGGGGCACTGAAGCTTTCTTT	CASSFGIWEAWGTEAFF